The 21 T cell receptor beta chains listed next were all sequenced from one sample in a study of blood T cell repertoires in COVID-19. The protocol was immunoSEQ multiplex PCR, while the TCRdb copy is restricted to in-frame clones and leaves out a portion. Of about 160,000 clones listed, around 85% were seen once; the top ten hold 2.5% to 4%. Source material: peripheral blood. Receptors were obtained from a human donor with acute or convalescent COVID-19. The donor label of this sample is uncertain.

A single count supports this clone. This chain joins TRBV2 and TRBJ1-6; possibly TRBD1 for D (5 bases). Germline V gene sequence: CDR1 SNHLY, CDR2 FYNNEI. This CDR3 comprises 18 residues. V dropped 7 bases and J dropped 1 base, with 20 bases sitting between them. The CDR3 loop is CASKGLWAGLSYNSPLHF. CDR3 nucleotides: TGTGCCAGCAAAGGGTTGTGGGCAGGGTTGTCCTATAATTCACCCCTCCACTTT.

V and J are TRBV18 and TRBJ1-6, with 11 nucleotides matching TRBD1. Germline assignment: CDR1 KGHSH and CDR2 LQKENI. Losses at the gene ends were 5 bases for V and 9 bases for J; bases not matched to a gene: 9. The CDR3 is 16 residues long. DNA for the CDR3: TGTGCCAGCTCAGAATCCGGGACAGGGGGTTTTTCACCCCTCCACTTT. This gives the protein CASSESGTGGFSPLHF.

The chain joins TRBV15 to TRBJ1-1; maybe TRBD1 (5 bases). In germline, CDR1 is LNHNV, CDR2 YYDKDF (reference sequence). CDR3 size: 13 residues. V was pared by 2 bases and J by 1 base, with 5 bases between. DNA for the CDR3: TGTGCCACCAGCAGACAGGGGAACACTGAAGCTTTCTTT. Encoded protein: CATSRQGNTEAFF.

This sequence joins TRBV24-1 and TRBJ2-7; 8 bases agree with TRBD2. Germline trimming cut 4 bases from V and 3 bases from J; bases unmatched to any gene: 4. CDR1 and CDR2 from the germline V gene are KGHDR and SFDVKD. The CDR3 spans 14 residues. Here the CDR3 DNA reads TGTGCCACCAGTGACCCAAGCGGGGGCTACGAGCAGTACTTC. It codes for CATSDPSGGYEQYF.

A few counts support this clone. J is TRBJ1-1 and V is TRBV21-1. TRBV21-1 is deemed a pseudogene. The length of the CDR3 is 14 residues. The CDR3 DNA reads TGTGCCAGCAGCAACCCCCTCTCGAACACTGAAGCTTTCTTT. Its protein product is CASSNPLSNTEAFF.

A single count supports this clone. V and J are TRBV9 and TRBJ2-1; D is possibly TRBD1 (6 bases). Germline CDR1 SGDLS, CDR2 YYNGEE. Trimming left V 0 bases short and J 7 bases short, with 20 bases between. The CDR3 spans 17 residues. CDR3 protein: CASSVALTGLEVNEQFF. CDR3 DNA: TGTGCCAGCAGCGTAGCTCTTACAGGGCTCGAAGTTAATGAGCAGTTCTTC.

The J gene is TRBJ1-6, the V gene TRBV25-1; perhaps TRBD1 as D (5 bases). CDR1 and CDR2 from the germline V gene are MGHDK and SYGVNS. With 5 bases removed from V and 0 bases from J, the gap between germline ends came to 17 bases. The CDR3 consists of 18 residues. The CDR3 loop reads CASSPPQGFASYNSPLHF. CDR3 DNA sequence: TGTGCCAGCAGTCCCCCTCAGGGCTTCGCCTCCTATAATTCACCCCTCCACTTT.

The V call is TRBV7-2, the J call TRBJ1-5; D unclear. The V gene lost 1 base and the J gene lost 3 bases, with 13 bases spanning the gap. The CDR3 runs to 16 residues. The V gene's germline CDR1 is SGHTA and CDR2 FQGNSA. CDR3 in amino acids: CASSLVASSPNQPQHF. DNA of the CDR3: TGTGCCAGCAGCTTAGTCGCGTCGAGCCCCAATCAGCCCCAGCATTTT.

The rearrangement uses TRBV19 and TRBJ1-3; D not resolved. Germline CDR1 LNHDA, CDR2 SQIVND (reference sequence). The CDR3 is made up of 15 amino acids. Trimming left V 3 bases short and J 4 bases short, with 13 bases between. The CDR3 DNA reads TGTGCCAGTAGTATGGGCAGGCCCTCCGGAAACACCATATATTTT. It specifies CASSMGRPSGNTIYF.

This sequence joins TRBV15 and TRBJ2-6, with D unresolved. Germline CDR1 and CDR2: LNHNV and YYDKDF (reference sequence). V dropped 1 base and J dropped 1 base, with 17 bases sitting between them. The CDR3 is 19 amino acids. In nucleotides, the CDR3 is TGTGCCACCAGCAGAGTTGGCTTTAGAGGTTCGTCTGGGGCCAACGTCCTGACTTTC. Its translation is CATSRVGFRGSSGANVLTF.

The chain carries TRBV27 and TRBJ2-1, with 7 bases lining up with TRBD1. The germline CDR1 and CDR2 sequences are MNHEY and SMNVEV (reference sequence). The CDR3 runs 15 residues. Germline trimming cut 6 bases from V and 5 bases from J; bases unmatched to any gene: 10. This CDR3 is CASRPRWTGDNEQFF. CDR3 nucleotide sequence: TGTGCCAGCAGACCGCGTTGGACAGGTGACAATGAGCAGTTCTTC.

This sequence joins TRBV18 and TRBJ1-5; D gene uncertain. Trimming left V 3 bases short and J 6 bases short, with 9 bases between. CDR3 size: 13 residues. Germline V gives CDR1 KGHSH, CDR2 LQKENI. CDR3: CASSPPRGQPQHF. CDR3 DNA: TGTGCCAGCTCACCTCCTCGGGGTCAGCCCCAGCATTTT.

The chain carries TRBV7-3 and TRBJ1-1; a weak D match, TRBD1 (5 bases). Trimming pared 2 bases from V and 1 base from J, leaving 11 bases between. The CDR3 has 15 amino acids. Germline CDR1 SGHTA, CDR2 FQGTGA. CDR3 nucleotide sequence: TGTGCCAGCAGCTTAGGAGGGGCTGGGAACACTGAAGCTTTCTTT. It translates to CASSLGGAGNTEAFF.

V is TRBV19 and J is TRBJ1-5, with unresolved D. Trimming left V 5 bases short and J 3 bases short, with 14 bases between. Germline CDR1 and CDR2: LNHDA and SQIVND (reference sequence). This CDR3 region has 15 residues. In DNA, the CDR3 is TGTGCCAGTAGTGAGGGTATGAGTGACAATCAGCCCCAGCATTTT. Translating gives CASSEGMSDNQPQHF. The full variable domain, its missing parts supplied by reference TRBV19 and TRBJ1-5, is DGGITQSPKYLFRKEGQNVTLSCEQNLNHDAMYWYRQDPGQGLRLIYYSQIVNDFQKGDIAEGYSVSREKKESFPLTVTSAQKNPTAFYLCASSEGMSDNQPQHFGDGTRLSIL.

Here the CDR3 DNA reads TGTGCCACGGCGGGATGGAATGAAAAACTGTTTTTT. It yields the protein CATAGWNEKLFF. The rearrangement joins TRBV28 to TRBJ1-4; D gene uncertain. Per germline, CDR1 MDHEN and CDR2 SYDVKM. The length of the CDR3 is 12 residues. V was trimmed by 10 bases and J by 5 bases, leaving 11 bases between them.

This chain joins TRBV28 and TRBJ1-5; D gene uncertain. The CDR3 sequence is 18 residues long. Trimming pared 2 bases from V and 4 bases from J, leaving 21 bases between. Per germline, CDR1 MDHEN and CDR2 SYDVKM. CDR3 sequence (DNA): TGTGCCAGCAGTTTAATGGGGAGGGCAGGAACTCCAAATCAGCCCCAGCATTTT. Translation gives CASSLMGRAGTPNQPQHF. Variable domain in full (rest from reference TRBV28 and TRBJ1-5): DVKVTQSSRYLVKRTGEKVFLECVQDMDHENMFWYRQDPGLGLRLIYFSYDVKMKEKGDIPEGYSVSREKKERFSLILESASTNQTSMYLCASSLMGRAGTPNQPQHFGDGTRLSIL.

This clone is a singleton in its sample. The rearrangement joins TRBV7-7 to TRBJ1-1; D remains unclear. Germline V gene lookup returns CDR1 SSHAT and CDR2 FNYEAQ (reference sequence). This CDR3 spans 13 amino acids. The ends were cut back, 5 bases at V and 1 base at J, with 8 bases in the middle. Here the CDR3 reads CASSQTPNTEAFF. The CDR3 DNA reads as TGTGCCAGCAGCCAGACACCGAACACTGAAGCTTTCTTT.

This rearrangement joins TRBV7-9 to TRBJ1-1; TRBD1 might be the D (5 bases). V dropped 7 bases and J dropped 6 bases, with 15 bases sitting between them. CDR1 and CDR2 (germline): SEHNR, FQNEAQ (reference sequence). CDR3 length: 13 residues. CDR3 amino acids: CASTIGEGAEAFF. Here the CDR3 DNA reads TGTGCCAGCACCATTGGGGAAGGGGCTGAAGCTTTCTTT.

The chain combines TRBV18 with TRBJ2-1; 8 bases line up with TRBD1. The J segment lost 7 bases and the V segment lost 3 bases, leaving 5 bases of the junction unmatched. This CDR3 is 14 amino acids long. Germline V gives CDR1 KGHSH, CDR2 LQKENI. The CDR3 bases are TGTGCCAGCTCACCTTACAGGGGGGAGAATGAGCAGTTCTTC. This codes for CASSPYRGENEQFF.

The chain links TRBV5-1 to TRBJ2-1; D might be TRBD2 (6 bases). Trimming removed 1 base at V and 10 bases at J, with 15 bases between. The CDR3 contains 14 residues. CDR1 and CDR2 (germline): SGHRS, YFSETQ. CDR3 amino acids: CASSLSAPGREQFF. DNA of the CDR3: TGCGCCAGCAGCTTGTCGGCCCCGGGGAGGGAGCAGTTCTTC. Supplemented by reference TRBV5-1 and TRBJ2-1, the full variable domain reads KAGVTQTPRYLIKTRGQQVTLSCSPISGHRSVSWYQQTPGQGLQFLFEYFSETQRNKGNFPGRFSGRQFSNSRSEMNVSTLELGDSALYLCASSLSAPGREQFFGPGTRLTVL.

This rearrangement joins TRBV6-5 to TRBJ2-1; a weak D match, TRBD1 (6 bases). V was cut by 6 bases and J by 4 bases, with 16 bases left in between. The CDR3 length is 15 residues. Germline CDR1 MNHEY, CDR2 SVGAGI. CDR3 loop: CASSQGQVFYNEQFF. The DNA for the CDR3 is TGTGCCAGCAGCCAGGGGCAGGTTTTTTACAATGAGCAGTTCTTC.